This entry features one TCR beta chain sequence. Its antigen is not known. These data belong to a study of T cell repertoires in cytomegalovirus infection. Overall study context: Use of recently identified HLA-C-restricted and well-studied HLA-B-restricted CMV epitopes was part of the study. CMV infection and matching HLA type were both indicated by public TCR beta signatures.

Study-wide points: The study identified carriers of CMV plus the relevant HLA from cumulative public TCR beta family frequency. The response measured ex vivo was dominated by TCR beta clonotypes (HLA-C-restricted and CMV-specific).

TCRdb processed the reads anew with MiXCR; each CDR3 protein has one entry. Altogether roughly 180,000 distinct CDR3 sequences are present, 20% to 25% being singletons, with the ten largest covering 25%. Germline CDR1 MNHEY, CDR2 SVGAGI. The CDR3 has 14 amino acids. Trimming removed 5 bases at V and 0 bases at J, with 11 bases between. Sequenced here: CD8+ T cells from cultured PBMCs, sampled from culture after CMV antigen stimulation. The sequence was collected from a human donor in good health (CMV status not recorded). Some clones in this sample may be carry-over from other donors' samples. V gene TRBV6-5 combines with J gene TRBJ2-7, with D possibly matching TRBD2 (6 bases). The CDR3 sequence: CASSGGGSSYEQYF. The CDR3 nucleotides read TGTGCCAGCAGTGGTGGGGGGAGCTCCTACGAGCAGTACTTC.